This T cell receptor beta chain was observed in a study of early T cells in non-severe SARS-CoV-2 infection. General study points: The study's VDJdb matching favored anti-spike CD8 responses and missed private and CD4 specificities.

Unique molecular identifiers were added to individual cDNA molecules. TCRdb itself ran the 5' RACE reads through MiXCR, one entry per CDR3 protein. The sample contains 35,000 to 45,000 distinct CDR3 sequences, around 8% of which appear only once. As to this clonotype: Its antigen is unknown.

The CDR3 has 16 amino acids. The V end lost 5 bases, the J end lost 3 bases, and 16 bases lay between the germline ends. From germline, CDR1 is SEHNR and CDR2 FQNEAQ (reference sequence). The sample here was whole blood, taken at baseline. This TCR came from an adult who was a healthcare worker with PCR-confirmed SARS-CoV-2 infection or an uninfected control (not recorded which). The chain carries TRBV7-9 and TRBJ2-2; D remains ambiguous. This CDR3 is CASSIYGVPHTGELFF. The DNA for the CDR3 is TGTGCCAGCAGCATTTATGGCGTGCCCCACACCGGGGAGCTGTTTTTT.